The 31 T cell receptor beta chains reported below all come from one sample, sequenced in a study of Graves' ophthalmopathy and Graves' hyperthyroidism. RNA transcripts were the template, and TCR beta CDR3 regions were amplified from them. Following a first-round RT-PCR that used HTBI primers, a second-round multiplex PCR was carried out. TCRdb redid the calling of the multiplex PCR reads with MiXCR, one entry per CDR3 protein. The repertoire holds 900,000 to 1,200,000 distinct CDR3 sequences, less than 45% seen once, with 11% in the top ten. Material for sequencing was peripheral blood or thyroid tissue (not recorded which). These TCRs come from an adult man with Graves' hyperthyroidism.

This clonotype was recorded at least ten times. The chain has TRBV7-2 and TRBJ1-1; D may be TRBD1 (5 bases). Germline V gene lookup returns CDR1 SGHTA and CDR2 FQGNSA. Trimming cost V 5 bases and J 6 bases, with 7 bases left between them. The CDR3 is 11 residues long. The CDR3 sequence is CASSPRAEAFF. The CDR3 DNA is TGTGCCAGCAGCCCCAGGGCTGAAGCTTTCTTT.

The chain couples TRBV7-9 to TRBJ1-1; D not resolved. The V end lost 6 bases, the J end lost 2 bases, and 13 bases lay between the germline ends. CDR3 length: 14 residues. CDR1 SEHNR and CDR2 FQNEAQ come from the germline V gene (reference sequence). The CDR3 DNA sequence: TGTGCCAGCAGAAAAGCAGACCCAAACACTGAAGCTTTCTTT. Protein sequence: CASRKADPNTEAFF.

This chain links TRBV12-3 or TRBV12-4 with TRBJ2-5; 14 bases fit TRBD2. This CDR3 has 16 amino acids. V trimming: 6 bases; J trimming: 5 bases; junction bases outside the gene matches: 8. CDR3 residues: CASRRTSGRSLETQYF. DNA for the CDR3: TGTGCCAGCAGAAGGACTAGCGGGAGGAGCTTGGAGACCCAGTACTTC.

The rearrangement joins TRBV2 to TRBJ2-2; perhaps TRBD2 as D (6 bases). V was clipped by 5 bases and J by 0 bases, with 13 bases between them. CDR1 and CDR2 from the germline V gene are SNHLY and FYNNEI. This CDR3 is built from 16 residues. The CDR3 region is CASSYSLATNTGELFF. CDR3 in DNA: TGTGCCAGCAGTTACAGCCTAGCGACGAACACCGGGGAGCTGTTTTTT.

This clonotype was seen a few times. This clone may be a read error of a much larger clone one base away. This chain links TRBV29-1 with TRBJ2-2; possible D gene TRBD1, 6 bases. The ends were cut back, 0 bases at V and 5 bases at J, with 13 bases in the middle. CDR1 and CDR2 from the germline V gene are SQVTM and ANQGSEA. The CDR3 loop spans 15 amino acids. CDR3 sequence reads: CSVEDPTGLTGELFF. In nucleotides, the CDR3 is TGCAGCGTTGAAGATCCCACAGGGTTGACCGGGGAGCTGTTTTTT.

On this clonotype: A single base separates this from a much larger clone, so it may be a read error. The chain joins TRBV14 to TRBJ2-7, with TRBD1 matching 7 bases. The CDR3 covers 15 residues. Trimming cost V 7 bases and J 3 bases; bases outside gene matches: 12. Germline CDR1 reads SGHDN; CDR2 reads FVKESK. For the CDR3, the DNA is TGTGCCAGCAACCAGCCGCAACAGGGGTACTACGAGCAGTACTTC. This codes for CASNQPQQGYYEQYF.

The rearrangement links TRBV7-8 to TRBJ2-3; maybe TRBD2 (7 bases). Germline CDR1 reads SGHVS; CDR2 reads FQNEAQ. Deletions cut 1 base from V and 0 bases from J, with 11 bases between. The CDR3 is 16 amino acids. CDR3 protein: CASSLEGGRSTDTQYF. The CDR3 DNA sequence: TGTGCCAGCAGCTTAGAGGGGGGGCGAAGCACAGATACGCAGTATTTT. The full variable domain, rest sourced from reference TRBV7-8 and TRBJ2-3, is GAGVSQSPRYKVAKRGQDVALRCDPISGHVSLFWYQQALGQGPEFLTYFQNEAQLDKSGLPSDRFFAERPEGSVSTLKIQRTQQEDSAVYLCASSLEGGRSTDTQYFGPGTRLTVL.

Notes on this clonotype: Sequence at one end of the junction differs from germline and may be a read error. The V call is TRBV5-1, the J call TRBJ2-7; unclear D gene. This CDR3 is built from 12 residues. The germline V gene encodes CDR1 SGHRS and CDR2 YFSETQ. CDR3 region: CASSTSSYGQYF. CDR3 sequence (DNA): TGTGCCAGTAGTACCAGCTCCTACGGGCAGTACTTC.

For this clonotype: A far bigger clonotype differs at one base, so this is likely a read error. Given the absence of the conserved phenylalanine or tryptophan at the CDR3 end, a read error is likely. This chain uses TRBV6-6 with TRBJ2-7; D unclear. The V end was cut by 8 bases, the J end by 2 bases, with 4 bases between. This CDR3 comprises 10 residues. Germline V gives CDR1 MNHNY, CDR2 SVGAGI (reference sequence). In DNA form, the CDR3 reads TGTGCCAGCGGAACCTACGAGCAGTACCTC. Its translation: CASGTYEQYL.

This clonotype was recorded at least ten times. The rearrangement joins TRBV25-1 to TRBJ2-7; the D is unclear. Germline values: CDR1 MGHDK, CDR2 SYGVNS. The CDR3 runs 14 residues. V was shortened by 11 bases and J by 5 bases, with 22 bases between the two germline ends. The CDR3 bases are TGTGCCGCCAGCGAAACGGGTCTACACGACGAGCAGTACTTC. As protein: CAASETGLHDEQYF.

The CDR3 bases are TGTGCCAGCAGCTTAGCCCAGGCTACAGAGGGACTGGGCGATAGCAATCAGCCCCAGCATTTT. Its protein product is CASSLAQATEGLGDSNQPQHF. The V and J genes are TRBV11-2 and TRBJ1-5; a weak D match, TRBD1 (5 bases). V shed 1 base and J shed 0 bases, with 25 bases lying between them. The germline V gene encodes CDR1 SGHAT and CDR2 FQNNGV. There are 21 residues in the CDR3.

This clonotype was seen at least ten times. The rearrangement uses TRBV7-2 and TRBJ2-5, with 7 nucleotides matching TRBD1. V was pared by 5 bases and J by 1 base, with 7 bases of the junction left unmatched. The CDR3 is 15 residues long. Germline assignment: CDR1 SGHTA and CDR2 FQGNSA. The CDR3 nucleotides are TGTGCCAGCAGCCGTAATCAGGGGGTCCAAGAGACCCAGTACTTC. Its translation is CASSRNQGVQETQYF.

In this sample, this clonotype turned up many times. The chain couples TRBV7-2 to TRBJ2-2; D might be TRBD1 or TRBD2, each matching 5 bases. Germline-derived CDR1 and CDR2 are SGHTA and FQGNSA. The V end lost 1 base, the J end lost 5 bases, and 8 bases lay between the germline ends. CDR3 length: 14 residues. The CDR3 DNA reads as TGTGCCAGCAGCTTAGGAGGGGTGACCGGGGAGCTGTTTTTT. It is translated as CASSLGGVTGELFF.

This clonotype was counted a few times. The CDR3 coding sequence is TGCGCCAGCAGCTTGGAACCGGGGCCCAAGGTCTATGGCTACACCTTC. Translated, it gives CASSLEPGPKVYGYTF. The gene calls are TRBV5-1 and TRBJ1-2; the D gene is possibly TRBD1 (5 bases). V lost 0 bases, J lost 4 bases, and 16 bases lay in between. CDR3 length equals 16 residues. The V gene's germline CDR1 is SGHRS and CDR2 YFSETQ.

This clonotype was counted at least ten times. The chain joins TRBV19 to TRBJ1-5; D gene unclear. The CDR3 consists of 14 residues. Between the trimmed V and J ends, which lost 3 bases and 3 bases, there was a span of 9 bases. The germline V gene has CDR1 LNHDA and CDR2 SQIVND (reference sequence). CDR3 loop: CASSMYTPNQPQHF. The CDR3 nucleotides read TGTGCCAGTAGTATGTACACCCCCAATCAGCCCCAGCATTTT.

The chain joins TRBV25-1 to TRBJ1-2, with a possible D match to TRBD1 (6 bases). CDR3 length equals 13 residues. Deletions cut 4 bases from V and 7 bases from J, with 13 bases between. The germline V gene encodes CDR1 MGHDK and CDR2 SYGVNS. CDR3 residues: CASSGDRLSGYTF. The CDR3 DNA follows: TGTGCCAGCAGTGGCGACAGGTTATCTGGCTACACCTTC.

In the case of this clonotype: A much larger clone is a single base away; this may be a read error. The chain couples TRBV20-1 to TRBJ1-2; the D is unclear. CDR1 and CDR2 (germline): DFQATT, SNEGSKA (reference sequence). The ends were cut back, 5 bases at V and 6 bases at J, with 22 bases in the middle. The CDR3 covers 15 residues. CDR3 sequence reads: CSAANQYRRGNGYTF. The CDR3 DNA is TGCAGTGCTGCAAACCAATACCGACGGGGTAATGGCTACACCTTC.

This clonotype came up many times. J is TRBJ1-2 and V is TRBV20-1; D ambiguous. Per germline, CDR1 DFQATT and CDR2 SNEGSKA (reference sequence). V lost 6 bases and J lost 0, with 14 bases in between. The CDR3 sequence is 14 residues long. The CDR3 sequence: CSAPTRISNYGYTF. CDR3 in DNA: TGCAGTGCCCCGACACGAATCTCTAACTATGGCTACACCTTC.

The table lists this clonotype with many counts. The chain employs TRBV20-1 and TRBJ2-7; D call uncertain. CDR3 length: 15 residues. V was cut by 2 bases and J by 3 bases, with 17 bases left in between. The V gene's germline CDR1 is DFQATT and CDR2 SNEGSKA (reference sequence). The CDR3 spells CSARHAGVGHYEQYF. The DNA of the CDR3 is TGCAGTGCTAGACACGCAGGAGTAGGCCACTACGAGCAGTACTTC.

This clonotype is a singleton in its sample. This may be a read error, as it is one base from a much larger clone. CDR3: CASSSAGSTNEKLFF. CDR3 DNA: TGCGCCAGCAGCTCGGCAGGGTCGACTAATGAAAAACTGTTTTTT. The chain couples TRBV7-9 to TRBJ1-4, with a weak D call TRBD1 (5 bases). CDR3 length: 15 amino acids. Germline V gene lookup returns CDR1 SEHNR and CDR2 FQNEAQ (reference sequence).

This clonotype has a handful of counts. The chain uses TRBV19 and TRBJ2-7; tentative D call: TRBD2 (5 bases). This CDR3 is 15 amino acids long. CDR1 LNHDA and CDR2 SQIVND come from the germline V gene (reference sequence). Deletions cut 10 bases from V and 3 bases from J, with 22 bases between. CDR3: CATRPGNPPFYEQYF. The CDR3 DNA reads as TGTGCCACCAGACCCGGGAATCCCCCATTCTACGAGCAGTACTTC.

CDR3 in DNA: TGTGCCAGCAGCTTGTATGACACAGGGTGGAAGGGGCCCTACGAGCAGTACTTC. Its protein product is CASSLYDTGWKGPYEQYF. The chain has TRBV7-9 and TRBJ2-7, with a possible D match to TRBD1 (6 bases). The CDR3 has 18 residues. Trimming removed 3 bases from V and 2 bases from J, with 23 bases in between. In germline, CDR1 is SEHNR, CDR2 FQNEAQ (reference sequence).

This CDR3 reads CAWSVRGGSETQYF. As DNA, the CDR3 is TGTGCCTGGAGTGTACGCGGAGGGTCAGAGACCCAGTACTTC. This chain uses TRBV30 with TRBJ2-5; perhaps TRBD2 as D (6 bases). Trimming cost V 0 bases and J 4 bases, with 12 bases left between them. The CDR3 is 14 residues long. Germline V gene lookup returns CDR1 GTSNPN and CDR2 SVGIG (reference sequence).

The chain employs TRBV5-4 and TRBJ2-7, with D tentatively TRBD2 (5 bases). V was shortened by 4 bases and J by 3 bases, with 14 bases between the two germline ends. Germline assignment: CDR1 SGHNT and CDR2 YYREEE (reference sequence). The CDR3 consists of 14 residues. The CDR3 here is CASSASSGNYEQYF. The CDR3 nucleotides are TGTGCCAGCAGCGCGTCTTCCGGGAACTACGAGCAGTACTTC.

The chain recombines TRBV19 with TRBJ2-5; possibly TRBD1 or TRBD2 for D (5 bases each). Trimming took 3 bases from V and 7 from J, leaving 18 bases between them. The CDR3 length is 15 residues. Germline CDR1 and CDR2: LNHDA and SQIVND (reference sequence). The CDR3 DNA is TGTGCCAGTAGTATTGGGCAGGGTTGGGGAGCGACCCAGTACTTC. This gives the protein CASSIGQGWGATQYF.

Comments on this clonotype: A read error may produce the germline difference seen at one junction end. The rearrangement uses TRBV10-3 and TRBJ1-5, with 9 bases fitting TRBD1. CDR3 size: 15 residues. Germline CDR1 is ENHRY and CDR2 is SYGVKD. The CDR3 is CAISVGDRVGQPQHF. The CDR3 DNA sequence: TGCGCCATCAGCGTTGGGGACAGGGTTGGTCAGCCCCAGCATTTT.

About this clonotype: One end of the junction varies from germline; a read error may be responsible. The CDR3 here is CASGVEYSQETQYF. The CDR3 DNA is TGTGCCAGCGGCGTAGAGTACTCACAAGAGACCCAGTACTTC. The V and J genes are TRBV9 and TRBJ2-5; no definite D call. The germline V gene encodes CDR1 SGDLS and CDR2 YYNGEE. CDR3 length: 14 amino acids.

This clonotype was detected ten times or more. The J gene is TRBJ2-5, the V gene TRBV6-6, with D maybe TRBD1 (5 bases). This CDR3 has 14 amino acids. V lost 0 bases and J 5 bases, leaving 10 bases between the germline ends. Germline CDR1 and CDR2: MNHNY and SVGAGI (reference sequence). CDR3 sequence: CASSYSRVRETQYF. The CDR3 DNA follows: TGTGCCAGCAGTTACTCCAGGGTCCGGGAGACCCAGTACTTC.

The chain is built from TRBV20-1 and TRBJ2-3; possible D gene TRBD2, 5 bases. The CDR3 contains 11 residues. The germline V gene encodes CDR1 DFQATT and CDR2 SNEGSKA (reference sequence). V gave up 5 bases and J gave up 6 bases, with 9 bases separating them. CDR3 protein: CSAPSGDTQYF. The CDR3, as DNA: TGCAGTGCTCCGAGCGGTGATACGCAGTATTTT.

The chain has TRBV6-2 or TRBV6-3 and TRBJ2-5; D ambiguous. This CDR3 comprises 16 residues. Germline V lookup: CDR1 MNHEY, CDR2 SVGEGT. Trimming pared 0 bases from V and 3 bases from J, leaving 14 bases between. CDR3 amino acids: CASSYSWGRVEETQYF. CDR3 nucleotide sequence: TGTGCCAGCAGTTACTCTTGGGGTCGGGTCGAAGAGACCCAGTACTTC.

V is TRBV5-1 and J is TRBJ1-4, with D perhaps TRBD1 (5 bases). CDR1 SGHRS and CDR2 YFSETQ come from the germline V gene. V dropped 0 bases and J dropped 8 bases, with 14 bases sitting between them. CDR3 size: 15 residues. The CDR3 loop reads CASSLAGGSGEKLFF. The CDR3 nucleotides read TGCGCCAGCAGCTTGGCCGGGGGTTCGGGCGAAAAACTGTTTTTT.